This entry features one T cell receptor (beta chain) sequence. The data derive from a study of blood T cell repertoires in COVID-19. Looked up from germline, CDR1 is SGHKS and CDR2 is YYEKEE (reference sequence). The germline V and J ends were trimmed by 3 bases and 0 bases, with 10 bases remaining between them. This CDR3 has 14 amino acids. Profiling relied on immunoSEQ multiplex PCR, and the TCRdb table lists in-frame clones only, not all of them. Seen here are under 500,000 clones, 70% to 90% observed once, and the top ten hold about 2.1%. The sequence was obtained from a woman in her late teens or twenties with acute COVID-19. The chain combines TRBV5-5 with TRBJ2-7; D is possibly TRBD1 (6 bases). Sequenced input: PBMCs or T cells enriched from blood (not recorded which). CDR3 amino acids: CASSWDIFSYEQYF. The DNA of the CDR3 is TGTGCCAGCAGCTGGGACATTTTCTCCTACGAGCAGTACTTC.